These 11 T cell receptor beta chains were sequenced from one sample in a study of cytomegalovirus exposure and HLA in healthy donors. It was with 60 Vbeta and 13 Jbeta primers that the PCR ran. Here immunoSEQ multiplex PCR was the method, and the copy in TCRdb shows in-frame clones only, minus some. There are some 120,000 clones in the sample; approximately 15% occur only once, and 1.9% lies in the top ten. The material sequenced was PBMCs. The source is a woman between 18 and 29 years old in good health and CMV-seronegative.

The chain combines TRBV7-2 with TRBJ2-2; 7 bases fit TRBD2. The length of the CDR3 is 16 residues. The V gene's germline CDR1 is SGHTA and CDR2 FQGNSA. V lost 0 bases to trimming and J lost 0 bases; unmatched junction nucleotides: 1. The CDR3 is CASSLAGGANTGELFF. The CDR3 DNA reads TGTGCCAGCAGCTTAGCGGGGGGGGCGAACACCGGGGAGCTGTTTTTT.

A few counts support this clone. The chain joins TRBV5-4 to TRBJ1-2; a weak D match, TRBD1 (6 bases). Germline loops: CDR1 SGHNT, CDR2 YYREEE (reference sequence). V was cut by 4 bases and J by 0 bases, with 19 bases left in between. This CDR3 is 17 amino acids long. CDR3 coding DNA: TGTGCCAGCAGCGTTGGGGGGGGCGCCCTACCTAACTATGGCTACACCTTC. This gives the protein CASSVGGGALPNYGYTF.

This clone was seen a few times. The chain has TRBV6-5 and TRBJ1-6; the match to TRBD1 covers 10 bases. J was trimmed by 7 bases and V by 6 bases; bases with no gene match: 3. The CDR3 consists of 14 residues. Germline V gene lookup returns CDR1 MNHEY and CDR2 SVGAGI. This CDR3 is CASSWTGGNSPLHF. In DNA, the CDR3 is TGTGCCAGCAGCTGGACAGGGGGGAATTCACCCCTCCACTTT.

The J gene is TRBJ2-2, the V gene TRBV19, with TRBD2 matching 11 bases. The CDR3 spans 17 residues. Germline assignment: CDR1 LNHDA and CDR2 SQIVND (reference sequence). The ends lost 7 bases at V and 5 bases at J; junction bases unmatched: 12. CDR3 in DNA: TGTGCCAGTATTGGCCTAGCGGGGGGCTACCCAACCGGGGAGCTGTTTTTT. Residues: CASIGLAGGYPTGELFF.

This clone was found a few times. The chain uses TRBV5-6 and TRBJ1-1, with D maybe TRBD1 (6 bases). CDR1 is SGHDT and CDR2 is YYEEEE in the germline V gene. The CDR3 loop spans 19 amino acids. V lost 4 bases, J lost 4 bases, and 29 bases lay in between. CDR3 nucleotide sequence: TGTGCCAGCAGCCACATCTTTTACCGGGACACCAGGGGAAGCACTGAAGCTTTCTTT. It is translated as CASSHIFYRDTRGSTEAFF. Using reference TRBV5-6 and TRBJ1-1 for the parts outside the CDR3, the full variable domain is DAGVTQSPTHLIKTRGQQVTLRCSPKSGHDTVSWYQQALGQGPQFIFQYYEEEERQRGNFPDRFSGHQFPNYSSELNVNALLLGDSALYLCASSHIFYRDTRGSTEAFFGQGTRLTVV.

The rearrangement links TRBV10-3 to TRBJ1-6; 9 bases agree with TRBD1. The CDR3 has 15 residues. Trimming at V came to 4 bases and at J to 5 bases, leaving 3 bases not matched to a gene. Germline assignment: CDR1 ENHRY and CDR2 SYGVKD. The CDR3, as DNA: TGTGCCATCAGTGGCGGGACAGGGAATAATTCACCCCTCCACTTT. It yields the protein CAISGGTGNNSPLHF.

The V gene is TRBV11-2, the J gene TRBJ2-3; 9 positions agree with TRBD1. V gave up 3 bases and J gave up 3 bases; unmatched junction bases: 7. CDR1 is SGHAT, CDR2 FQNNGV, per germline. The length of the CDR3 is 16 residues. The DNA of the CDR3 is TGTGCCAGCAGCTTTTCCGGGACAGGGTGGACAGATACGCAGTATTTT. It yields the protein CASSFSGTGWTDTQYF.

This clone was detected a few times. The chain carries TRBV5-6 and TRBJ2-1; D is ambiguous. The CDR3 covers 16 residues. V gave up 4 bases and J gave up 3 bases, with 17 bases separating them. CDR1 SGHDT and CDR2 YYEEEE come from the germline V gene. Here the CDR3 reads CASSPRPPSGYNEQFF. In nucleotides, the CDR3 is TGTGCCAGCAGCCCCCGCCCCCCTTCCGGCTACAATGAGCAGTTCTTC.

CDR3 protein: CASSSDRAGNTIYF. The CDR3, as DNA: TGTGCCAGCAGTTCTGACAGAGCTGGAAACACCATATATTTT. The chain recombines TRBV28 with TRBJ1-3, with D maybe TRBD1 (5 bases). Germline V CDR1 and CDR2: MDHEN, SYDVKM. Trimming removed 4 bases from V and 2 bases from J, with 9 bases in between. The CDR3 has 14 residues.

This clone was detected a few times. Other DNA sequences in the sample encode the same CDR3. The genes are TRBV7-8 and TRBJ2-7, with TRBD1 identical over 7 bases. CDR1 and CDR2 (germline): SGHVS, FQNEAQ. V dropped 5 bases and J dropped 3; count of bases not matched to a gene: 7. The CDR3 length is 14 residues. CDR3 nucleotides: TGTGCCAGCAGCGGGCGGACAGGTAACTACGAGCAGTACTTC. Amino acid sequence: CASSGRTGNYEQYF.

V usage is TRBV28 and J usage is TRBJ1-5; possible D gene TRBD1, 5 bases. The CDR3 runs to 14 residues. The V and J ends lost 7 bases and 7 bases respectively, with 17 bases between them. Germline V CDR1 and CDR2: MDHEN, SYDVKM. The CDR3 nucleotides read TGTGCCAGCATCCTCAATGCGGGGCTGCAGCCCCAGCATTTT. Residues: CASILNAGLQPQHF. Filled out from reference TRBV28 and TRBJ1-5, the complete variable domain reads DVKVTQSSRYLVKRTGEKVFLECVQDMDHENMFWYRQDPGLGLRLIYFSYDVKMKEKGDIPEGYSVSREKKERFSLILESASTNQTSMYLCASILNAGLQPQHFGDGTRLSIL.